This section outlines one T cell receptor (beta chain) sequence together with its context. These data originate in a study of shared clonotypes between healthy human individuals. Sequencing was performed with immunoSEQ multiplex PCR; in TCRdb, only in-frame clones are kept and a portion is missing. The sample lists about 2.4 million clones; over 85% were seen once. In germline, CDR1 is SGHRS, CDR2 YFSETQ. V lost 5 bases and J lost 5, with 20 bases in between. The CDR3 length is 15 residues. The J gene is TRBJ2-7, the V gene TRBV5-1; D is perhaps TRBD2 (6 bases). The sample consisted of naive CD4+ T cells from PBMCs. Subset denoted: CD45RA+ positively selected. This TCR derives from a man between 18 and 35 years old in good health. Some clones in this sample may be carry-over from other donors' samples. The CDR3 DNA follows: TGCGCCAGCAGTCCTACTAGCCCGCCAGGGAACGAGCAGTACTTC. It encodes CASSPTSPPGNEQYF.